This T cell receptor beta chain appears in the sequencing data of a study of human CD8 memory T cell subsets. This CDR3 comprises 17 residues. CDR1 and CDR2 from the germline V gene are SGHVS and FNYEAQ. Making the TCR beta libraries relied on UMI-labeled 5' RACE. TCRdb reworked the 5' RACE reads into one entry per CDR3 protein, no DNA. The sample has 9,500 to 15,000 distinct CDR3 sequences. The source material was CD8+ T cells from PBMCs. This receptor was obtained from a human donor in good health. The chain carries TRBV7-6 and TRBJ2-2; the D gene TCRdb calls, TRBD1, cannot be checked with no DNA. The CDR3: CASSVDTGLANTGELFF.